The 16 T cell receptor beta chains given below trace back to one sample, sequenced in a study of T cell responses to AZD1222 COVID-19 vaccine. The data were produced by immunoSEQ multiplex PCR, yet TCRdb's version contains in-frame clones alone and is incomplete. The top ten clones hold roughly 4.3% of a sample with 150,000 to 200,000 clones, 90% of them seen once. The specimen comprised peripheral blood, sampled 28 days after the second dose of the MenACWY control vaccine. These TCRs come from an adult who received the MenACWY meningococcal vaccine as a control.

This chain links TRBV3-1 (or the pseudogene TRBV3-2) with TRBJ2-7, with TRBD2 matching 8 bases. Looked up from germline, CDR1 is LGHDT and CDR2 is YNNKEL (reference sequence). The CDR3 has 12 residues. Losses at the gene ends were 9 bases for V and 6 bases for J; bases not matched to a gene: 7. The CDR3 sequence is CASREGVSEQYF. CDR3 DNA: TGTGCCAGTCGGGAGGGGGTAAGCGAGCAGTACTTC.

The rearrangement joins TRBV12-3 or TRBV12-4 to TRBJ2-5; perhaps TRBD2 as D (5 bases). V lost 8 bases, J lost 4 bases, and 14 bases lay in between. The CDR3 contains 13 residues. The CDR3 loop reads CASSAGVRETQYF. CDR3 bases: TGTGCCAGCTCGGCCGGGGTCAGAGAGACCCAGTACTTC.

This chain links TRBV13 with TRBJ2-7, with D tentatively TRBD2 (5 bases). Trimming shortened V by 5 bases and J by 2 bases, and 13 bases separated the two germline ends. Looked up from germline, CDR1 is PRHDT and CDR2 is FYEKMQ (reference sequence). CDR3 length: 14 amino acids. The CDR3 protein is CASSLVGLAYEQYF. The CDR3 nucleotides are TGTGCCAGCAGCCTAGTAGGACTTGCCTACGAGCAGTACTTC.

The CDR3 region is CASSPTEMNTEAFF. DNA of the CDR3: TGTGCCAGTAGTCCGACAGAGATGAACACTGAAGCTTTCTTT. The chain recombines TRBV19 with TRBJ1-1, with D possibly matching TRBD1 (5 bases). Looked up from germline, CDR1 is LNHDA and CDR2 is SQIVND (reference sequence). V was cut by 5 bases and J by 0 bases, with 10 bases left in between. The CDR3 is 14 amino acids.

This chain joins TRBV30 and TRBJ1-6; TRBD1 is a possible D gene (6 bases). The CDR3 extends over 13 amino acids. Germline CDR1 is GTSNPN and CDR2 is SVGIG (reference sequence). V lost 6 bases and J lost 6, with 12 bases in between. The DNA of the CDR3 is TGTGCCTGCCAGGGGAGGGCTAATTCACCCCTCCACTTT. Protein product: CACQGRANSPLHF.

The table lists this clone with a few counts. The chain joins TRBV28 to TRBJ2-6, with TRBD1 identical over 9 bases. The junction had 2 bases not matched to a gene; V was cut back by 6 bases and J by 2 bases. Germline loops: CDR1 MDHEN, CDR2 SYDVKM. The CDR3 consists of 15 residues. CDR3 residues: CASSTGGAGANVLTF. CDR3 nucleotide sequence: TGTGCCAGCAGCACAGGGGGCGCTGGGGCCAACGTCCTGACTTTC.

The rearrangement links TRBV6-5 to TRBJ2-2; perhaps TRBD2 as D (5 bases). The CDR3 contains 12 residues. Trimming pared 6 bases from V and 13 bases from J, leaving 15 bases between. Germline-derived CDR1 and CDR2 are MNHEY and SVGAGI. The DNA for the CDR3 is TGTGCCAGCAGCCCCGGACGGACTCGGCTGTTTTTT. Encoded protein: CASSPGRTRLFF.

The chain has TRBV28 and TRBJ2-5; 10 bases match TRBD2. The ends lost 3 bases at V and 0 bases at J; junction bases unmatched: 4. CDR1 and CDR2 (germline): MDHEN, SYDVKM. The CDR3 length is 16 residues. This CDR3 reads CASSFIAGGDQETQYF. In nucleotides, the CDR3 is TGTGCCAGCAGTTTCATAGCGGGAGGCGACCAAGAGACCCAGTACTTC.

V gene TRBV7-2 combines with J gene TRBJ1-5; D is unresolved. Between the trimmed V and J ends, which lost 5 bases and 3 bases, there was a span of 11 bases. Per the germline V gene, CDR1 is SGHTA and CDR2 is FQGNSA. This CDR3 region has 14 residues. The DNA for the CDR3 is TGTGCCAGCAGCGCCTACGGGCCCAATCAGCCCCAGCATTTT. Its translation: CASSAYGPNQPQHF.

The rearrangement uses TRBV18 and TRBJ1-1; D remains ambiguous. The CDR3 covers 12 residues. V lost 6 bases to trimming and J lost 2 bases, with 7 bases between them. CDR1 is KGHSH and CDR2 is LQKENI in the germline V gene. As DNA, the CDR3 is TGTGCCAGCTCGCTGTTAAACACTGAAGCTTTCTTT. Translation: CASSLLNTEAFF.

This chain links TRBV7-2 with TRBJ2-7; unclear D gene. CDR1 SGHTA and CDR2 FQGNSA come from the germline V gene. Trimming took 2 bases from V and 3 from J, leaving 17 bases between them. The CDR3 has 16 residues. This CDR3 is CASSLLGIGVNYEQYF. The CDR3 nucleotides read TGTGCCAGCAGCTTATTAGGTATCGGAGTGAACTACGAGCAGTACTTC.

The J gene is TRBJ1-5, the V gene TRBV7-2; no clear D. CDR1 SGHTA and CDR2 FQGNSA come from the germline V gene. V lost 3 bases, J lost 0 bases, and 3 bases lay in between. This CDR3 contains 13 residues. The CDR3 loop reads CASSFTSNQPQHF. The CDR3 DNA is TGTGCCAGCAGCTTCACTAGCAATCAGCCCCAGCATTTT.

This clone was seen a single time. The chain recombines TRBV18 with TRBJ2-7, with 8 nucleotides matching TRBD1. CDR3 length: 14 residues. Looked up from germline, CDR1 is KGHSH and CDR2 is LQKENI. V shed 5 bases, J shed 2 bases, and the junction held 5 bases outside the gene matches. Here the CDR3 DNA reads TGTGCCAGCTCATACGGGACAGGTGCCTACGAGCAGTACTTC. It yields the protein CASSYGTGAYEQYF.

The rearrangement links TRBV28 to TRBJ1-5; 9 bases fit TRBD1. In germline, CDR1 is MDHEN, CDR2 SYDVKM. The CDR3 spans 14 residues. V shed 6 bases, J shed 4 bases, and the junction held 4 bases outside the gene matches. This CDR3 reads CASSWDRVNQPQHF. Here the CDR3 DNA reads TGTGCCAGCAGCTGGGACAGGGTTAATCAGCCCCAGCATTTT.

This chain links TRBV6-1 with TRBJ1-2; D not certain. Trimming stripped 1 base from V and 5 bases from J, with 17 bases between. The CDR3 has 16 residues. The V gene's germline CDR1 is MNHNS and CDR2 SASEGT. Written as DNA, the CDR3 is TGTGCCAGCAGTGAAGTCGACGTCTGGGAGCGGTATGGCTACACCTTC. It is translated as CASSEVDVWERYGYTF.

The chain is built from TRBV5-4 and TRBJ2-5; D is possibly TRBD1 or TRBD2 (6 bases each). Trimming shortened V by 2 bases and J by 2 bases, and 13 bases separated the two germline ends. The CDR3 runs to 15 residues. In germline, CDR1 is SGHNT, CDR2 YYREEE (reference sequence). The CDR3 nucleotides read TGTGCCAGCAGCTTTGGAGGGGGTGGGCAAGAGACCCAGTACTTC. Translation: CASSFGGGGQETQYF. The full variable domain, with the rest looked up from reference TRBV5-4 and TRBJ2-5, is ETGVTQSPTHLIKTRGQQVTLRCSSQSGHNTVSWYQQALGQGPQFIFQYYREEENGRGNFPPRFSGLQFPNYSSELNVNALELDDSALYLCASSFGGGGQETQYFGPGTRLLVL.